This note documents a single T cell receptor beta chain sequence. Its specificity is unknown. This sample was taken from a study of cytomegalovirus exposure and HLA in healthy donors. Study-wide results and limits: Rarity marked most TCR sequences, yet some public TCRs occurred in many donors. TCR clusters originating in the first cohort tended to co-occur in the roughly 130 validation repertoires, according to a later analysis.

This table comes from immunoSEQ multiplex PCR, and its TCRdb copy is limited to in-frame clones, with some not included. Here the sample spans fewer than 350,000 clones, over 75% being singletons. Trimming stripped 5 bases from V and 6 bases from J, with 11 bases between. Germline CDR1 and CDR2: SGHTA and FQGTGA. The CDR3 extends over 13 amino acids. The receptor was derived from a young woman in good health and CMV-seronegative. Sample: PBMCs. This chain connects TRBV7-3 to TRBJ1-5; D gene uncertain. The CDR3, as DNA: TGTGCCAGCAGCCCAGGACGGGGTCAGCCCCAGCATTTT. Translated: CASSPGRGQPQHF. The variable domain in full, completed from reference TRBV7-3 and TRBJ1-5, reads GAGVSQTPSNKVTEKGKYVELRCDPISGHTALYWYRQSLGQGPEFLIYFQGTGAADDSGLPNDRFFAVRPEGSVSTLKIQRTERGDSAVYLCASSPGRGQPQHFGDGTRLSIL.